Listed below are T cell receptor beta chains from one sample, sequenced in a study of blood T cell repertoires in COVID-19. Data came from immunoSEQ multiplex PCR; TCRdb stores just in-frame clones and leaves some out. In the table there are 90,000 to 140,000 clones, about 80% of which are singletons. The sequencing input was peripheral blood. The receptors were sampled from a woman aged 70-85 years with acute or convalescent COVID-19. Each CDR3 is given with its conserved first and last residue. Fields, in order: V gene, D gene, J gene, clone size, CDR3 DNA, CDR3 protein. D genes are given only for firm matches. Some rows mark clone size as missing; the rest say once, few, many or name a class of expanded clone.

V: TRBV5-4
D: TRBD2
J: TRBJ2-2
size: -
DNA: TGTGCCAGCAGCTTGGGACTAGCGGGGGAAACCGGGGAGCTGTTTTTT
CDR3: CASSLGLAGETGELFF

V: TRBV9
D: -
J: TRBJ2-2
size: few
DNA: TGTGCCAGCAGCGCCCGACAGTTTGTGGGCACCGGGGAGCTGTTTTTT
CDR3: CASSARQFVGTGELFF

V: TRBV2
D: -
J: TRBJ2-3
size: -
DNA: TGTGCCAGCAGTATCCGGTTTTGGGATACGCAGTATTTT
CDR3: CASSIRFWDTQYF

V: TRBV18
D: -
J: TRBJ2-5
size: -
DNA: TGTGCCAGCTCACCACCTAAAGGCAGGGGAAAAACCCAGTACTTC
CDR3: CASSPPKGRGKTQYF

V: TRBV2
D: -
J: TRBJ2-1
size: -
DNA: TGTGCCAGCAGTACGGGGTCTGATGAGCAGTTCTTC
CDR3: CASSTGSDEQFF

V: TRBV3-1/TRBV3-2
D: TRBD1
J: TRBJ2-2
size: few
DNA: TGTGCCAGCAGCAAGGGGGCTATCACCGGGGAGCTGTTTTTT
CDR3: CASSKGAITGELFF

V: TRBV7-8
D: TRBD1
J: TRBJ1-2
size: once
DNA: TGTGCCAGCAGCACTATGACAGGGATCAACTATGGCTACACCTTC
CDR3: CASSTMTGINYGYTF

V: TRBV5-4
D: TRBD2
J: TRBJ2-5
size: few
DNA: TGTGCCAGCAGCCTACGAGCGGGGCCAAACCAAGAGACCCAGTACTTC
CDR3: CASSLRAGPNQETQYF

V: TRBV5-1
D: TRBD1
J: TRBJ1-4
size: -
DNA: TGCGCCAGCAGCTCCTTCGGGACAGGGCAGGAAAAACTGTTTTTT
CDR3: CASSSFGTGQEKLFF

V: TRBV10-3
D: -
J: TRBJ1-1
size: -
DNA: TGTGCCACCATGGGGGCGTGGAACACTGAAGCTTTCTTT
CDR3: CATMGAWNTEAFF

V: TRBV4-1
D: TRBD1
J: TRBJ1-5
size: -
DNA: TGCGCCAGCAGCCAGGACCCGGGACAGGGGCTTCCAGCCCAGCATTTT
CDR3: CASSQDPGQGLPAQHF

V: TRBV30
D: -
J: TRBJ2-3
size: once
DNA: TGTGCCTGGAGTGTGGGGGGACTTATGGATACGCAGTATTTT
CDR3: CAWSVGGLMDTQYF

V: TRBV3-1/TRBV3-2
D: -
J: TRBJ2-2
size: once
DNA: TGTGCCAGCAGCCAAGAAGTCCTCGCTTCGCGAGTGGAGCTGTTTTTT
CDR3: CASSQEVLASRVELFF

V: TRBV7-9
D: TRBD1
J: TRBJ1-2
size: -
DNA: TGTGCCAGCAGCCCGGGACAGGGCCTTAACTATGGCTACACCTTC
CDR3: CASSPGQGLNYGYTF

V: TRBV5-1
D: -
J: TRBJ2-7
size: -
DNA: TGCGCCAGCAGTCGGGGAGAACCCTACGAGCAGTACTTC
CDR3: CASSRGEPYEQYF

V: TRBV6-5
D: TRBD1
J: TRBJ1-4
size: once
DNA: TGTGCCAGCAGTCGGGACAGAACAACTAATGAAAAACTGTTTTTT
CDR3: CASSRDRTTNEKLFF

V: TRBV15
D: TRBD2
J: TRBJ2-7
size: -
DNA: TGTGCCACCAGCAGAGAGTCTAGCGGGGTTCTCGACGAGCAGTACTTC
CDR3: CATSRESSGVLDEQYF

V: TRBV9
D: TRBD1
J: TRBJ1-1
size: -
DNA: TGTGCCAGCAGCGGACGGACAGGGGCGGAAACTGAAGCTTTCTTT
CDR3: CASSGRTGAETEAFF

V: TRBV5-1
D: -
J: TRBJ1-4
size: -
DNA: TGCGCCAGCAGCTTGGGTCTCTTGGCGGAGGGGTCTGAAAAACTGTTTTTT
CDR3: CASSLGLLAEGSEKLFF

V: TRBV3-1/TRBV3-2
D: TRBD1
J: TRBJ1-1
size: once
DNA: TGTGCCAGCAGCCAGGTTACCGGGACAGGGGGCACTGAAGCTTTCTTT
CDR3: CASSQVTGTGGTEAFF

V: TRBV28
D: -
J: TRBJ2-6
size: -
DNA: TGTGCCAGCAGTACGGAGGAGAGCTCTGGGGCCAACGTCCTGACTTTC
CDR3: CASSTEESSGANVLTF

V: TRBV29-1
D: -
J: TRBJ1-1
size: -
DNA: TGCAGCGTTTTCCTACAGGCGAGCGAAGCTTTCTTT
CDR3: CSVFLQASEAFF

V: TRBV19
D: -
J: TRBJ2-6
size: -
DNA: TGTGCCAGTAGTATGCCCAGGGGGGAGTCTGGGGCCAACGTCCTGACTTTC
CDR3: CASSMPRGESGANVLTF

V: TRBV30
D: -
J: TRBJ1-4
size: -
DNA: TGTGCCTGGGGGCAGGGGTCCTATAATGAAAAACTGTTTTTT
CDR3: CAWGQGSYNEKLFF

V: TRBV19
D: TRBD1
J: TRBJ1-4
size: -
DNA: TGTGCCAGTAGGAAGACAGGGGCCGACGAAAAACTGTTTTTT
CDR3: CASRKTGADEKLFF

V: TRBV6-1
D: TRBD2
J: TRBJ2-7
size: -
DNA: TGTGCCAGCAGTGAAATGGGGGGGGGAAGCTACGAGCAGTACTTC
CDR3: CASSEMGGGSYEQYF

V: TRBV5-1
D: -
J: TRBJ2-7
size: -
DNA: TGCGCCAGCAGCTTAGAAGGCAGCGCCTACGAGCAGTACTTC
CDR3: CASSLEGSAYEQYF

V: TRBV27
D: -
J: TRBJ2-6
size: -
DNA: TGTGCCAGCAGTCTTCCAGTGACGGGCTCTGGGGCCAACGTCCTGACTTTC
CDR3: CASSLPVTGSGANVLTF

V: TRBV20-1
D: -
J: TRBJ2-3
size: -
DNA: TGCAGTGTGGGAGTTCCAGATACGCAGTATTTT
CDR3: CSVGVPDTQYF